The 11 T cell receptor beta chains below come from one sample, sequenced in a study of T-cell reconstitution after alpha-beta-depleted transplantation in children. Molecular barcoding with unique molecular identifiers was used for the TCRbeta library. TCRdb reanalysed the PCR reads using MiXCR and keeps one entry per CDR3 protein. The data show over 90,000 distinct CDR3 sequences, with around 6.1% seen just once and roughly 5.5% held by the top ten. The source material was PBMCs, mostly from graft donor cells, sampled 60 days after TCRalphabeta/CD19-depleted stem cell transplant. These receptors were taken from a female patient between 2 and 15 years old who had a stem cell transplant for Fanconi anemia, so the T cells may come from the graft donor.

V and J are TRBV2 and TRBJ2-7; TRBD1 might be the D (6 bases). Germline V gives CDR1 SNHLY, CDR2 FYNNEI. CDR3 length equals 14 residues. Trimming removed 1 base from V and 7 bases from J, with 14 bases in between. The chain's CDR3 is CASSEEGRGWEQYF. The CDR3 nucleotides are TGTGCCAGCAGTGAAGAGGGCAGGGGATGGGAGCAGTACTTC.

V is TRBV7-9 and J is TRBJ2-3; D possibly corresponds to TRBD2 (6 bases). The CDR3 extends over 17 amino acids. Germline V gene lookup returns CDR1 SEHNR and CDR2 FQNEAQ (reference sequence). V was shortened by 0 bases and J by 4 bases, with 17 bases between the two germline ends. Here the CDR3 DNA reads TGTGCCAGCAGCTTAGCGACCGGAGGGCCGGGGGCAGATACGCAGTATTTT. Protein: CASSLATGGPGADTQYF.

There are many counts of this clonotype. V is TRBV28 and J is TRBJ2-1; a weak D match, TRBD1 (5 bases). Germline V lookup: CDR1 MDHEN, CDR2 SYDVKM. Trimming took 7 bases from V and 0 from J, leaving 16 bases between them. The CDR3 spans 16 residues. CDR3 amino acids: CASKGPNPSSYNEQFF. For the CDR3, the DNA is TGTGCCAGCAAGGGGCCAAACCCCAGCTCCTACAATGAGCAGTTCTTC.

There are many counts of this clonotype. The rearrangement links TRBV7-3 to TRBJ2-1, with TRBD2 matching over 8 bases. CDR3 length: 15 residues. Trimming removed 2 bases from V and 5 bases from J; junction bases left unmatched: 5. The germline CDR1 and CDR2 sequences are SGHTA and FQGTGA. In DNA, the CDR3 is TGTGCCAGCAGCTTAGGCCCGGGACTAGACAATGAGCAGTTCTTC. This encodes CASSLGPGLDNEQFF. The full variable domain, rest sourced from reference TRBV7-3 and TRBJ2-1, is GAGVSQTPSNKVTEKGKYVELRCDPISGHTALYWYRQSLGQGPEFLIYFQGTGAADDSGLPNDRFFAVRPEGSVSTLKIQRTERGDSAVYLCASSLGPGLDNEQFFGPGTRLTVL.

This clonotype was seen repeatedly, ten times or more. The chain joins TRBV28 to TRBJ2-7; TRBD1 matches 7 bases. Germline V gene data show CDR1 as MDHEN and CDR2 as SYDVKM. This CDR3 is 15 amino acids long. After removal of 6 bases from V and 1 base from J, the junction contained 9 bases not matched to a gene. The CDR3 sequence: CASSLTATGSYEQYF. CDR3 nucleotides: TGTGCCAGCAGCCTTACCGCGACAGGGTCCTACGAGCAGTACTTC.

This clonotype was observed at least ten times. The V gene is TRBV25-1, the J gene TRBJ2-2, with no clear D. Trimming cost V 2 bases and J 3 bases, with 4 bases left between them. Germline V gene data show CDR1 as MGHDK and CDR2 as SYGVNS. The CDR3 length is 13 residues. The CDR3 sequence: CASSERDTGELFF. The CDR3 nucleotides read TGTGCCAGCAGTGAAAGGGACACCGGGGAGCTGTTTTTT. The full variable domain, its missing parts supplied by reference TRBV25-1 and TRBJ2-2, is EADIYQTPRYLVIGTGKKITLECSQTMGHDKMYWYQQDPGMELHLIHYSYGVNSTEKGDLSSESTVSRIRTEHFPLTLESARPSHTSQYLCASSERDTGELFFGEGSRLTVL.

This clonotype was seen only a few times. CDR3 in DNA: TGTGCCAGCAGCTCCGGAGCCGGATTCGAGCAGTACTTC. Its protein product is CASSSGAGFEQYF. The genes are TRBV11-3 and TRBJ2-7; D remains ambiguous. Germline assignment: CDR1 SGHNT and CDR2 YENEEA. This CDR3 contains 13 residues. The V gene lost 4 bases and the J gene lost 6 bases, with 13 bases spanning the gap.

There are many counts of this clonotype. The rearrangement joins TRBV3-1 to TRBJ2-1; D gene uncertain. V lost 5 bases, J lost 7 bases, and 12 bases lay in between. Germline CDR1 is LGHDT and CDR2 is YNNKEL (reference sequence). This CDR3 is 13 amino acids long. CDR3 nucleotides: TGTGCCAGCAGCGAACCGTATTATAATGAGCAGTTCTTC. This translates into CASSEPYYNEQFF.

This clonotype was recorded many times. The genes are TRBV7-7 and TRBJ2-7, with D possibly matching TRBD1 (6 bases). In germline, CDR1 is SSHAT, CDR2 FNYEAQ (reference sequence). Trimming took off 0 bases at V and 2 bases at J, with 11 bases between the two ends. This CDR3 is built from 15 residues. The DNA for the CDR3 is TGTGCCAGCAGCTTAGCAGACAGGCCTCCCTACGAGCAGTACTTC. Amino acid sequence: CASSLADRPPYEQYF. Using reference TRBV7-7 and TRBJ2-7 for the parts outside the CDR3, the full variable domain is GAGVSQSPRYKVTKRGQDVTLRCDPISSHATLYWYQQALGQGPEFLTYFNYEAQPDKSGLPSDRFSAERPEGSISTLTIQRTEQRDSAMYRCASSLADRPPYEQYFGPGTRLTVT.

This clonotype was found many times. This chain joins TRBV5-1 and TRBJ2-1; TRBD1 agrees at 10 bases. The germline V gene has CDR1 SGHRS and CDR2 YFSETQ. J lost 5 bases, V lost 0 bases, and 11 bases had no gene match. The CDR3 contains 18 residues. The CDR3 reads CASSLGAWGTGEDNEQFF. The CDR3 DNA reads as TGCGCCAGCAGCTTGGGGGCATGGGGGACAGGGGAGGACAATGAGCAGTTCTTC. Together with reference TRBV5-1 and TRBJ2-1, the CDR3 gives the full variable domain: KAGVTQTPRYLIKTRGQQVTLSCSPISGHRSVSWYQQTPGQGLQFLFEYFSETQRNKGNFPGRFSGRQFSNSRSEMNVSTLELGDSALYLCASSLGAWGTGEDNEQFFGPGTRLTVL.

A word on this clonotype: Compared with germline, one end of the junction differs, possibly owing to a read error. This CDR3 is CTISPRGGASSSYNEQFF. CDR3 DNA: TGTACCATCAGCCCTAGAGGCGGGGCGTCGAGCTCCTACAATGAGCAGTTCTTC. V is TRBV10-3 and J is TRBJ2-1; TRBD2 is a possible D gene (6 bases). The germline CDR1 and CDR2 sequences are ENHRY and SYGVKD. This CDR3 has 18 amino acids.